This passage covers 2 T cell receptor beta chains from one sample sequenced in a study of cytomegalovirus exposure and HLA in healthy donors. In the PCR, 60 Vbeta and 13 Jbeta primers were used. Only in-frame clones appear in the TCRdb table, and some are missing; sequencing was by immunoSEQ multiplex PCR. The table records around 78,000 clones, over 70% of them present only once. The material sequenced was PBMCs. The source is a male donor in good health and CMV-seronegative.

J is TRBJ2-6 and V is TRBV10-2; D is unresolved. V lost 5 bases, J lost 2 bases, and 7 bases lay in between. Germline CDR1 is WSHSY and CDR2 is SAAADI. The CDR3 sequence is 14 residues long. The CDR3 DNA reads TGCGCCAGCAGTTTGCGGACTGGGGCCAACGTCCTGACTTTC. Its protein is CASSLRTGANVLTF.

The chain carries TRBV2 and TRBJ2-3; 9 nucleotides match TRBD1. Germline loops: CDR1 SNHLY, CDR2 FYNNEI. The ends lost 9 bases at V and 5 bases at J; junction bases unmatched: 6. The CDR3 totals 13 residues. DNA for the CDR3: TGTGCCAGGCGACAGGGGGGTCGAGATACGCAGTATTTT. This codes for CARRQGGRDTQYF.